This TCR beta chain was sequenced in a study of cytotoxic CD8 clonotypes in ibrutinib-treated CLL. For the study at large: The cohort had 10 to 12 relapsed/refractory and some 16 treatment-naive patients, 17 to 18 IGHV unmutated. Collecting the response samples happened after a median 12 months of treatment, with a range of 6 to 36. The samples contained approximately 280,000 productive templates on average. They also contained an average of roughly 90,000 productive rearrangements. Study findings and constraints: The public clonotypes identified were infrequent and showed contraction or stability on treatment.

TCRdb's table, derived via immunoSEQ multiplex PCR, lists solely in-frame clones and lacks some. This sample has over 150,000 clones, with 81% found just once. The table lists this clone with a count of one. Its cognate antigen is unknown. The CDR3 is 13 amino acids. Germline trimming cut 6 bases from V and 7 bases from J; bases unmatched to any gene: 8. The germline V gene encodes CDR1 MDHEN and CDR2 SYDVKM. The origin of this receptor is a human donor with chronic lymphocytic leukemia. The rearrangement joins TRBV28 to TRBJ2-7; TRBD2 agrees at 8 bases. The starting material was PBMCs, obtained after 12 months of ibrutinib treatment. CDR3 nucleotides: TGTGCCAGCAGGCTATTTGGCGGGGGGGAGCAGTACTTC. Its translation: CASRLFGGGEQYF. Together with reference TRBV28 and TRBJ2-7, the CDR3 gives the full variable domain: DVKVTQSSRYLVKRTGEKVFLECVQDMDHENMFWYRQDPGLGLRLIYFSYDVKMKEKGDIPEGYSVSREKKERFSLILESASTNQTSMYLCASRLFGGGEQYFGPGTRLTVT.